These 15 T cell receptor beta chains originate from one sample sequenced in a study of blood T cell repertoires in COVID-19. Profiled with immunoSEQ multiplex PCR; TCRdb holds only in-frame clones, not every one. This sample has about 90,000 clones, with around 90% found just once. Sequenced material: peripheral blood. The receptors derive from a human donor with active COVID-19. The donor label of this sample is uncertain.

The V gene is TRBV18, the J gene TRBJ1-2, with D unclear. V was trimmed by 2 bases and J by 8 bases, leaving 15 bases between them. The CDR3 spans 14 residues. Germline V gene sequence: CDR1 KGHSH, CDR2 LQKENI. As DNA, the CDR3 is TGTGCCAGCTCACCATCCGGACTCAAGGAAGGCTACACCTTC. Translated: CASSPSGLKEGYTF.

The chain has TRBV28 and TRBJ1-3; the D gene is possibly TRBD1 (5 bases). The CDR3 totals 16 residues. Germline V gives CDR1 MDHEN, CDR2 SYDVKM. Between the trimmed V and J ends, which lost 6 bases and 4 bases, there was a span of 19 bases. The CDR3 bases are TGTGCCAGCAGCACCATTGGGGGGGTAAGAGGAAACACCATATATTTT. It specifies CASSTIGGVRGNTIYF.

This clone showed up just once. This chain links TRBV2 with TRBJ2-2; TRBD1 matches at 7 bases. The CDR3 has 15 residues. Germline values: CDR1 SNHLY, CDR2 FYNNEI. Trimming at V came to 8 bases and at J to 4 bases, leaving 10 bases not matched to a gene. The CDR3 nucleotides read TGTGCCAGCCTTTGGGGGACAGTTCTCACCGGGGAGCTGTTTTTT. Protein sequence: CASLWGTVLTGELFF.

The chain uses TRBV19 and TRBJ1-4, with 8 bases lining up with TRBD1. Germline assignment: CDR1 LNHDA and CDR2 SQIVND (reference sequence). The CDR3 contains 19 residues. The trim removed 5 bases at V and 4 bases at J, leaving 18 bases unmatched. The CDR3 DNA reads TGTGCCAGTAGTGGACCGACAGGGGCGTTAACTGGGATTAATGAAAAACTGTTTTTT. Protein: CASSGPTGALTGINEKLFF.

The V and J genes are TRBV2 and TRBJ2-1, with TRBD2 matching over 12 bases. In germline, CDR1 is SNHLY, CDR2 FYNNEI. J was trimmed by 3 bases and V by 3 bases; bases with no gene match: 3. The CDR3 spans 16 residues. CDR3 in amino acids: CASSDPLAGGYNEQFF. CDR3 nucleotide sequence: TGTGCCAGCAGTGACCCACTAGCGGGGGGCTACAATGAGCAGTTCTTC.

V usage is TRBV2 and J usage is TRBJ1-2, with 7 bases lining up with TRBD1. CDR1 SNHLY and CDR2 FYNNEI come from the germline V gene. This CDR3 region has 16 residues. V was pared by 5 bases and J by 1 base, with 10 bases of the junction left unmatched. The CDR3 DNA follows: TGTGCCAGCAGTACACGGGGACAGAACCTTAACTATGGCTACACCTTC. It codes for CASSTRGQNLNYGYTF.

This chain joins TRBV19 and TRBJ2-7; 8 bases map to TRBD2. This CDR3 contains 16 residues. CDR1 is LNHDA and CDR2 is SQIVND in the germline V gene (reference sequence). The V segment lost 0 bases and the J segment 1 base; nucleotides outside the gene matches: 5. CDR3 coding DNA: TGTGCCAGTAGTATAGACGGGGGGGGTACTTCCTACGAGCAGTACTTC. It specifies CASSIDGGGTSYEQYF.

This rearrangement joins TRBV7-3 to TRBJ2-4, with a weak D call TRBD2 (6 bases). V was cut by 0 bases and J by 0 bases, with 15 bases left in between. Germline V lookup: CDR1 SGHTA, CDR2 FQGTGA. The CDR3 length is 18 residues. Written as DNA, the CDR3 is TGTGCCAGCAGCTTAACGTCTGGAAGGGGAGGAGCCAAAAACATTCAGTACTTC. It translates to CASSLTSGRGGAKNIQYF.

The gene calls are TRBV6-5 and TRBJ1-6; perhaps TRBD1 as D (6 bases). The CDR3 is 14 residues long. Germline CDR1 MNHEY, CDR2 SVGAGI. V was shortened by 6 bases and J by 5 bases, with 11 bases between the two germline ends. Here the CDR3 reads CASRVTGDNSPLHF. CDR3 DNA: TGTGCCAGCAGGGTGACAGGAGATAATTCACCCCTCCACTTT.

This chain uses TRBV19 with TRBJ1-1; D may be TRBD1 (6 bases). This CDR3 has 13 amino acids. V lost 5 bases and J lost 4, with 11 bases in between. Germline V lookup: CDR1 LNHDA, CDR2 SQIVND (reference sequence). In nucleotides, the CDR3 is TGTGCCAGTAGTCAGGGGCTTTTCACTGAAGCTTTCTTT. Protein sequence: CASSQGLFTEAFF.

V gene TRBV11-2 combines with J gene TRBJ2-7; maybe TRBD2 (5 bases). The ends were cut back, 0 bases at V and 7 bases at J, with 7 bases in the middle. The CDR3 is made up of 12 amino acids. In germline, CDR1 is SGHAT, CDR2 FQNNGV. The CDR3 loop reads CASSLDRGEQYF. DNA for the CDR3: TGTGCCAGCAGCTTAGACCGAGGGGAGCAGTACTTC.

This clone was picked up one time. The rearrangement uses TRBV6-5 and TRBJ1-1; D is uncertain. The CDR3 totals 13 residues. Germline V gene lookup returns CDR1 MNHEY and CDR2 SVGAGI. Between the trimmed V and J ends, which lost 2 bases and 1 base, there was a span of 5 bases. The chain's CDR3 is CASSYTGNTEAFF. The CDR3 DNA is TGTGCCAGCAGTTACACCGGGAACACTGAAGCTTTCTTT.

The genes are TRBV24-1 and TRBJ2-3; no clear D gene. V lost 5 bases and J 0 bases, leaving 11 bases between the germline ends. Per germline, CDR1 KGHDR and CDR2 SFDVKD. This CDR3 contains 15 residues. CDR3 DNA: TGTGCCACCAGTGGAGGCGGAACTAGCACAGATACGCAGTATTTT. It translates to CATSGGGTSTDTQYF.

V gene TRBV10-3 combines with J gene TRBJ1-1; D is ambiguous. The V end was cut by 3 bases, the J end by 2 bases, with 10 bases between. The CDR3 is made up of 14 amino acids. Germline CDR1 ENHRY, CDR2 SYGVKD. CDR3 sequence reads: CAISDSLINTEAFF. In nucleotides, the CDR3 is TGTGCCATCAGTGACAGTTTGATAAACACTGAAGCTTTCTTT.

This clone was picked up a small number of times. The CDR3 loop is CASSLPGGGSYEQYF. As DNA, the CDR3 is TGTGCCAGCAGCTTGCCGGGGGGTGGGTCCTACGAGCAGTACTTC. This chain connects TRBV5-6 to TRBJ2-7, with 7 bases fitting TRBD2. V lost 1 base and J lost 1; bases outside the gene matches: 5. Germline loops: CDR1 SGHDT, CDR2 YYEEEE. This CDR3 contains 15 residues. The entire variable domain, with the rest obtained from reference TRBV5-6 and TRBJ2-7, is as follows: DAGVTQSPTHLIKTRGQQVTLRCSPKSGHDTVSWYQQALGQGPQFIFQYYEEEERQRGNFPDRFSGHQFPNYSSELNVNALLLGDSALYLCASSLPGGGSYEQYFGPGTRLTVT.